The 27 T cell receptor beta chains presented below share a single source sample, sequenced in a study of Graves' ophthalmopathy and Graves' hyperthyroidism. Using RNA transcripts, the TCR beta CDR3 regions were amplified. First-round RT-PCR used HTBI primers; second-round multiplex PCR followed. Via MiXCR, TCRdb re-called the multiplex PCR reads, giving one row per CDR3 protein. Of about 380,000 distinct CDR3 sequences in the sample, less than 20% were seen once. The sample taken for sequencing was peripheral blood. These receptors were collected from a woman aged 18-29 years with stable Graves' hyperthyroidism.

This clonotype occurred a few times. This chain connects TRBV28 to TRBJ2-2; unclear D gene. The CDR3 is made up of 12 amino acids. Germline values: CDR1 MDHEN, CDR2 SYDVKM. V lost 5 bases and J lost 6, with 7 bases in between. CDR3 sequence reads: CASSITAGELFF. The CDR3 region has the DNA TGTGCCAGCAGTATTACAGCCGGGGAGCTGTTTTTT.

In this sample, this clonotype turned up a few times. This chain uses TRBV7-3 with TRBJ1-1, with D tentatively TRBD1 (6 bases). Germline lookup yields CDR1 SGHTA and CDR2 FQGTGA. V gave up 4 bases and J gave up 4 bases, with 22 bases separating them. CDR3 length: 17 residues. Here the CDR3 DNA reads TGTGCCAGCAGCTCCGCCCGTCTACAGGGTGGAAGCACTGAAGCTTTCTTT. It translates to CASSSARLQGGSTEAFF.

The sample holds a few counts of this clonotype. The chain couples TRBV4-1 to TRBJ2-2; TRBD2 is a possible D gene (5 bases). The V gene's germline CDR1 is MGHRA and CDR2 YSYEKL. This CDR3 comprises 14 residues. The V and J ends lost 3 bases and 6 bases respectively, with 11 bases between them. The CDR3 nucleotides are TGCGCCAGCAGCCATGCCCTCGGGGCCGGGGAGCTGTTTTTT. Its protein is CASSHALGAGELFF.

In this sample, this clonotype turned up a few times. One base away lies a much larger clone, so this may be a sequencing read error. The rearrangement uses TRBV19 and TRBJ2-7; maybe TRBD1 (6 bases). This CDR3 is built from 15 residues. Germline assignment: CDR1 LNHDA and CDR2 SQIVND (reference sequence). Trimming removed 5 bases at V and 6 bases at J, with 20 bases between. The CDR3 sequence is CASSYHRVPPGEQYV. The CDR3 region has the DNA TGTGCCAGTAGTTACCACAGGGTTCCGCCGGGCGAGCAGTACGTC.

This clonotype occurred many times. This sequence joins TRBV11-2 and TRBJ1-5; D gene unclear. V was cut by 5 bases and J by 7 bases, with 12 bases left in between. Germline V gene data show CDR1 as SGHAT and CDR2 as FQNNGV. The CDR3 is 13 amino acids. The DNA of the CDR3 is TGTGCCAGCAGCGGTCGGCCTTGGCAGCCCCAGCATTTT. Protein product: CASSGRPWQPQHF.

This clonotype was picked up many times. The chain uses TRBV9 and TRBJ2-5, with 7 bases lining up with TRBD2. Trimming cost V 4 bases and J 2 bases; bases outside gene matches: 8. The CDR3 runs to 15 residues. Germline V gene sequence: CDR1 SGDLS, CDR2 YYNGEE. The CDR3 is CASSLRGGGQETQYF. The DNA for the CDR3 is TGTGCCAGCAGCCTGCGGGGCGGGGGACAAGAGACCCAGTACTTC.

This clonotype has only a few counts. The chain couples TRBV5-1 to TRBJ2-7; tentatively, D is TRBD2 (5 bases). Trimming stripped 0 bases from V and 0 bases from J, with 7 bases between. Germline V gene data show CDR1 as SGHRS and CDR2 as YFSETQ. CDR3 size: 14 residues. The CDR3 here is CASSLDSASYEQYF. In DNA form, the CDR3 reads TGCGCCAGCAGCTTGGATAGCGCCTCCTACGAGCAGTACTTC.

In the case of this clonotype: The CDR3 end shows no conserved phenylalanine or tryptophan, and so a read error is likely. The gene calls are TRBV5-1 and TRBJ2-7; no firm D call. Trimming took off 1 base at V and 4 bases at J, with 9 bases between the two ends. Germline V lookup: CDR1 SGHRS, CDR2 YFSETQ. The CDR3 is 13 residues long. In DNA, the CDR3 is TGCGCCAGCAGCTTGCTTGTTCCATACGAGCAGTACCTC. Residues: CASSLLVPYEQYL.

The chain uses TRBV6-1 and TRBJ2-5, with TRBD1 matching over 11 bases. CDR1 and CDR2 (germline): MNHNS, SASEGT. Losses at the gene ends were 10 bases for V and 2 bases for J; bases not matched to a gene: 9. The CDR3 sequence is 15 residues long. The CDR3 spells CAIRGQGVPQETQYF. The CDR3 region has the DNA TGTGCCATCAGGGGACAGGGGGTCCCTCAAGAGACCCAGTACTTC.

This clonotype was counted many times. The chain recombines TRBV11-3 with TRBJ2-4; TRBD1 agrees at 7 bases. The J segment lost 6 bases and the V segment lost 5 bases, leaving 7 bases of the junction unmatched. Germline V gene lookup returns CDR1 SGHNT and CDR2 YENEEA. The CDR3 consists of 14 residues. Written as DNA, the CDR3 is TGTGCCAGCAGCCCCCTCCAGGGGGTAAACATTCAGTACTTC. Its translation is CASSPLQGVNIQYF.

This clonotype was counted many times. This sequence joins TRBV19 and TRBJ1-1; D might be TRBD1 (6 bases). Per the germline V gene, CDR1 is LNHDA and CDR2 is SQIVND (reference sequence). V was trimmed by 9 bases and J by 1 base, leaving 15 bases between them. CDR3 length: 14 amino acids. As DNA, the CDR3 is TGTGCCAGCGTCTTGGGGGCGACGAACACTGAAGCTTTCTTT. As protein: CASVLGATNTEAFF.

This chain connects TRBV2 to TRBJ1-6, with D perhaps TRBD1 (5 bases). This CDR3 spans 17 amino acids. Trimming left V 6 bases short and J 2 bases short, with 17 bases between. Germline V CDR1 and CDR2: SNHLY, FYNNEI. CDR3 sequence: CASRKAPGRTYNSPLHF. The CDR3 nucleotides read TGTGCCAGCAGAAAAGCGCCGGGACGGACCTATAATTCACCCCTCCACTTT.

The chain couples TRBV28 to TRBJ1-1, with no clear D. The CDR3 spans 11 residues. The germline V gene encodes CDR1 MDHEN and CDR2 SYDVKM. V was cut by 8 bases and J by 4 bases, with 8 bases left in between. The DNA for the CDR3 is TGTGCCAGCTGGTTGGGCACTGAAGCTTTCTTT. Its protein is CASWLGTEAFF.

The chain joins TRBV4-2 to TRBJ2-7; TRBD2 is a possible D gene (6 bases). Germline V gene data show CDR1 as LGHNA and CDR2 as YNFKEQ. The CDR3 is 13 amino acids. Trimming removed 8 bases from V and 4 bases from J, with 15 bases in between. The CDR3: CASSRGTMYEQYF. CDR3 nucleotides: TGTGCCAGCTCGCGGGGTACTATGTACGAGCAGTACTTC.

The chain uses TRBV29-1 and TRBJ1-1, with TRBD1 matching 7 bases. This CDR3 has 13 residues. Germline-derived CDR1 and CDR2 are SQVTM and ANQGSEA. With V trimmed by 8 bases and J by 0 bases, 6 bases remained unmatched. The CDR3 region is CSFSGQLNTEAFF. CDR3 sequence (DNA): TGCAGCTTTTCGGGACAGTTGAACACTGAAGCTTTCTTT.

This clonotype was seen repeatedly, ten times or more. This chain connects TRBV15 to TRBJ1-5; TRBD1 might be the D (5 bases). CDR3 length: 15 residues. V was cut by 3 bases and J by 0 bases, with 9 bases left in between. The V gene's germline CDR1 is LNHNV and CDR2 YYDKDF (reference sequence). CDR3 region: CATSSDQGSNQPQHF. As DNA, the CDR3 is TGTGCCACCAGCAGCGATCAGGGTAGCAATCAGCCCCAGCATTTT.

This clonotype was recorded at least ten times. V gene TRBV19 combines with J gene TRBJ1-1; 8 bases line up with TRBD1. Germline CDR1 LNHDA, CDR2 SQIVND (reference sequence). The CDR3 contains 15 residues. V lost 3 bases to trimming and J lost 6 bases; unmatched junction nucleotides: 9. For the CDR3, the DNA is TGTGCCAGTAGTATCCGGACAGGGCCGTCGGCTGAAGCTTTCTTT. Protein: CASSIRTGPSAEAFF.

This clonotype was counted between two and nine times. A much larger clone differs by one base, so this may be a read error. V gene TRBV27 combines with J gene TRBJ1-2; possibly TRBD1 for D (5 bases). Germline CDR1 and CDR2: MNHEY and SMNVEV (reference sequence). Trimming took 1 base from V and 6 from J, leaving 12 bases between them. The CDR3 is 14 amino acids. This CDR3 reads CASSLWGGSHGYTF. In DNA form, the CDR3 reads TGTGCCAGCAGTTTATGGGGGGGAAGCCATGGCTACACCTTC.

The rearrangement joins TRBV6-2 or TRBV6-3 to TRBJ1-1; D is unresolved. The CDR3 covers 13 residues. With 8 bases removed from V and 1 base from J, the gap between germline ends came to 11 bases. Per the germline V gene, CDR1 is MNHEY and CDR2 is SVGEGT. Here the CDR3 DNA reads TGTGCCAGCCTTGGTGTGGCGAACACTGAAGCTTTCTTT. Protein: CASLGVANTEAFF.

This chain uses TRBV20-1 with TRBJ1-5; 7 bases line up with TRBD1. The V segment lost 1 base and the J segment 4 bases; nucleotides outside the gene matches: 7. This CDR3 comprises 15 residues. Looked up from germline, CDR1 is DFQATT and CDR2 is SNEGSKA (reference sequence). CDR3 nucleotides: TGCAGTGCTAGAGCTGGGGCAGGGGGGAATCAGCCCCAGCATTTT. Protein sequence: CSARAGAGGNQPQHF.

This clonotype was seen repeatedly, ten times or more. The gene calls are TRBV11-2 and TRBJ2-5, with TRBD2 matching 9 bases. CDR1 SGHAT and CDR2 FQNNGV come from the germline V gene. Trimming at V came to 1 base and at J to 0 bases, leaving 3 bases not matched to a gene. The CDR3 covers 16 residues. The DNA for the CDR3 is TGTGCCAGCAGCTTAGTAGCGGGGGCCTACCAAGAGACCCAGTACTTC. As protein: CASSLVAGAYQETQYF.

This clonotype was observed at least ten times. This rearrangement joins TRBV12-3 or TRBV12-4 to TRBJ2-7; the match to TRBD1 covers 7 bases. The CDR3 contains 15 residues. J was trimmed by 3 bases and V by 5 bases; bases with no gene match: 10. The CDR3 nucleotides read TGTGCCAGCAGTCCCGGACAGGAGGTGGGCTACGAGCAGTACTTC. It codes for CASSPGQEVGYEQYF.

About this clonotype itself: This may stem from a read error, because a much larger clone lies one nucleotide away. Because it lacks the conserved phenylalanine or tryptophan at the end, this CDR3 is likely a read error. The chain employs TRBV2 and TRBJ1-1, with D possibly TRBD1 on 5 matching bases. The CDR3 has 13 residues. V was trimmed by 6 bases and J by 5 bases, leaving 13 bases between them. Germline V gene data show CDR1 as SNHLY and CDR2 as FYNNEI. Here the CDR3 reads CASSPEGTTEAFV. Here the CDR3 DNA reads TGTGCCAGCAGCCCGGAGGGGACGACTGAAGCTTTCGTT.

This clonotype showed up many times. The CDR3 loop is CATSRRGADYGYTF. CDR3 in DNA: TGTGCCACCAGCAGACGCGGGGCGGACTATGGCTACACCTTC. This chain connects TRBV15 to TRBJ1-2, with a tentative D call TRBD1 (5 bases). The V gene lost 2 bases and the J gene lost 3 bases, with 10 bases spanning the gap. CDR3 length: 14 amino acids. The germline V gene has CDR1 LNHNV and CDR2 YYDKDF (reference sequence).

J is TRBJ1-6 and V is TRBV28; tentative D call: TRBD1 (6 bases). V shed 2 bases and J shed 8 bases, with 19 bases lying between them. Germline assignment: CDR1 MDHEN and CDR2 SYDVKM. The CDR3 runs 17 residues. In DNA, the CDR3 is TGTGCCAGCAGTTTAGGGATACAGGGAATTATGGATTCACCCCTCCACTTT. Amino acids: CASSLGIQGIMDSPLHF.

This clonotype was counted many times. The genes are TRBV29-1 and TRBJ1-1, with D possibly being TRBD1 (6 bases). This CDR3 contains 15 residues. V shed 8 bases and J shed 4 bases, with 23 bases lying between them. Germline lookup yields CDR1 SQVTM and CDR2 ANQGSEA. This chain's CDR3 is CSLLRGEGGSTEAFF. The CDR3 DNA reads TGCAGCTTGTTGAGAGGGGAAGGGGGGAGCACTGAAGCTTTCTTT.

This clonotype came up many times. The chain recombines TRBV11-2 with TRBJ2-4, with D uncertain. Per germline, CDR1 SGHAT and CDR2 FQNNGV. The V and J ends lost 6 bases and 0 bases respectively, with 12 bases between them. This CDR3 comprises 15 residues. CDR3 DNA sequence: TGTGCCAGCAGTTCCGCTCTGTTAGCCAAAAACATTCAGTACTTC. It encodes CASSSALLAKNIQYF. Complete variable domain (other parts from reference TRBV11-2 and TRBJ2-4): EAGVAQSPRYKIIEKRQSVAFWCNPISGHATLYWYQQILGQGPKLLIQFQNNGVVDDSQLPKDRFSAERLKGVDSTLKIQPAKLEDSAVYLCASSSALLAKNIQYFGAGTRLSVL.